The clone carrying this T cell receptor (beta chain) was detected many times. Antigen specificity is unknown. Study processing details: Samples ranged from about 23,224 to 690,600 TCRs, with a median of approximately 96,000. In TCRdb, the RACE reads were re-called with MiXCR into one record per CDR3 protein. These V and J calls rely on TCRdb rather than the paper's analysis. The sample shows roughly 51,000 distinct CDR3 sequences, 9.9% of them seen only once. The data are from a study of human T cells and chemical hapten exposure. Across the whole study: Alopecia areata, totalis or universalis affected patients who were mostly female. General observations from the study: DPC sensitization left the count of TCRs above 1 in 1000 unchanged.

As to time point: pre-sensitization, week 0. Described treatment: therapeutic diphenylcyclopropenone sensitization with weekly scalp DPC. V was trimmed by 0 bases and J by 1 base, leaving 7 bases between them. The CDR3 is 15 residues long. Germline loops: CDR1 MNHEY, CDR2 SVGEGT. The receptor was derived from a man in his forties with alopecia areata. Some clones in this sample may be carry-over from other donors' samples. This sequence joins TRBV6-2 or TRBV6-3 and TRBJ2-4; D gene uncertain. This specimen consisted of whole blood, obtained in connection with sensitization to the hapten diphenylcyclopropenone (DPC). CDR3 sequence: CASSYSDTAKNIQYF. In DNA form, the CDR3 reads TGTGCCAGCAGTTACTCCGACACGGCCAAAAACATTCAGTACTTC.